This TCR beta chain was sequenced for a study of blood T cell repertoires in COVID-19. As for the study in general: Whether acute or convalescent, the COVID-19 samples came from the United States, Italy and Spain. From T cells, B-cell-depleted T cells, or PBMCs came the material, which was cDNA or gDNA.

As originally analysed: Amplified reference gene primers provided the basis for estimating nucleated cell counts. Here immunoSEQ multiplex PCR was the method, and the copy in TCRdb shows in-frame clones only, minus some. Clone size and V and J calls were adopted from that table, with D and trimming inferred from the DNA. The table has approximately 94,000 clones, about 80% seen once. Germline loops: CDR1 MNHNS, CDR2 SASEGT. The CDR3 has 14 residues. V lost 2 bases and J lost 6, with 10 bases in between. This clone was detected once. The chain employs TRBV6-1 and TRBJ1-4; D may be TRBD1 (5 bases). The sequenced sample consisted of peripheral blood. The receptor comes from a woman aged 70-85 years with acute or convalescent COVID-19. Here the CDR3 reads CASSEQGYYEKLFF. For the CDR3, the DNA is TGTGCCAGCAGTGAACAGGGTTATTATGAAAAACTGTTTTTT.